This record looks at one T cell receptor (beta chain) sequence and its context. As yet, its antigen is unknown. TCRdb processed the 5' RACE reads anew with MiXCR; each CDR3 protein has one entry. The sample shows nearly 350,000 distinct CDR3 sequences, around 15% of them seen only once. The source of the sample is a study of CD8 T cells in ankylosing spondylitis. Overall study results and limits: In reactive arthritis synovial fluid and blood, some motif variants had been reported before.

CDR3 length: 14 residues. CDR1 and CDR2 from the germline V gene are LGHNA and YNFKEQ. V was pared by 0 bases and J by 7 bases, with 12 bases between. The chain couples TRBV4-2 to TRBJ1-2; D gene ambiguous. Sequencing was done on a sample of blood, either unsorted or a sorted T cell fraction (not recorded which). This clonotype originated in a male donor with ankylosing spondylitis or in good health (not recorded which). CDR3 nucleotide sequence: TGTGCCAGCAGCCAAGAAGTTTGGCTCTCTGGCTACACCTTC. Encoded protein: CASSQEVWLSGYTF.